One sample yielded the 8 T cell receptor beta chains listed below, sequenced in a study of blood T cell repertoires in COVID-19. Some clones are missing from TCRdb's copy, which holds only in-frame ones; the method was immunoSEQ multiplex PCR. The sample carries about 120,000 clones, about 85% recorded once. The sample comprised peripheral blood. The receptors derive from a woman aged 55-69 years with COVID-19, enrolled during active disease.

V gene TRBV19 combines with J gene TRBJ2-3, with 10 positions matching TRBD2. Unmatched junction bases numbered 8, after V lost 7 bases and J lost 1 base. CDR3 size: 16 residues. In germline, CDR1 is LNHDA, CDR2 SQIVND (reference sequence). In DNA form, the CDR3 reads TGTGCCAGTACCCTAGCGGGGGACCCTCGCACAGATACGCAGTATTTT. It translates to CASTLAGDPRTDTQYF. The variable domain in full, completed from reference TRBV19 and TRBJ2-3, reads DGGITQSPKYLFRKEGQNVTLSCEQNLNHDAMYWYRQDPGQGLRLIYYSQIVNDFQKGDIAEGYSVSREKKESFPLTVTSAQKNPTAFYLCASTLAGDPRTDTQYFGPGTRLTVL.

This chain links TRBV9 with TRBJ2-2, with TRBD2 matching 9 bases. The length of the CDR3 is 16 residues. Looked up from germline, CDR1 is SGDLS and CDR2 is YYNGEE. V trimming: 4 bases; J trimming: 0 bases; junction bases outside the gene matches: 4. DNA for the CDR3: TGTGCCAGCAGCAGGTCTAGCGGGGCGAACACCGGGGAGCTGTTTTTT. It specifies CASSRSSGANTGELFF.

The rearrangement links TRBV2 to TRBJ1-1; D possibly corresponds to TRBD1 (5 bases). CDR1 and CDR2 (germline): SNHLY, FYNNEI. The CDR3 extends over 15 amino acids. Trimming removed 2 bases from V and 4 bases from J, with 14 bases in between. The chain's CDR3 is CASSELGGEVTEAFF. In nucleotides, the CDR3 is TGTGCCAGCAGTGAACTGGGAGGGGAAGTCACTGAAGCTTTCTTT.

There are a few counts of this clone. The chain joins TRBV19 to TRBJ1-2; D may be TRBD1 (6 bases). CDR1 and CDR2 from the germline V gene are LNHDA and SQIVND (reference sequence). The CDR3 has 15 residues. V lost 6 bases and J lost 3, with 17 bases in between. The CDR3 DNA follows: TGTGCCAGTAGCCAACAGGGTTGGAATGACTATGGCTACACCTTC. Translating it yields CASSQQGWNDYGYTF.

The V call is TRBV18, the J call TRBJ1-2, with D possibly TRBD1 on 5 matching bases. The V gene's germline CDR1 is KGHSH and CDR2 LQKENI. The CDR3 consists of 12 residues. The ends were cut back, 4 bases at V and 8 bases at J, with 11 bases in the middle. This CDR3 is CASSRGDGGYTF. Written as DNA, the CDR3 is TGTGCCAGCTCACGGGGGGACGGCGGCTACACCTTC.

This clone was recorded once. The J gene is TRBJ2-2, the V gene TRBV7-9, with unresolved D. Germline-derived CDR1 and CDR2 are SEHNR and FQNEAQ (reference sequence). V lost 1 base and J 8 bases, leaving 5 bases between the germline ends. There are 12 residues in the CDR3. CDR3 nucleotides: TGTGCCAGCAGCTTAGTCGTGGGGGAGCTGTTTTTT. Translated: CASSLVVGELFF.

There are a few counts of this clone. The chain carries TRBV10-3 and TRBJ1-3, with a possible D match to TRBD1 (5 bases). Trimming removed 3 bases from V and 0 bases from J, with 12 bases in between. Germline CDR1 is ENHRY and CDR2 is SYGVKD. The CDR3 runs 16 residues. In DNA form, the CDR3 reads TGTGCCATCAGTGATCGGGGGGAGAGCTCTGGAAACACCATATATTTT. This translates into CAISDRGESSGNTIYF.

This chain's CDR3 is CASSQDGVAGGTDTQYF. CDR3 DNA: TGCGCCAGCAGCCAAGACGGGGTAGCGGGGGGCACAGATACGCAGTATTTT. The gene calls are TRBV4-1 and TRBJ2-3; 9 nucleotides line up with TRBD2. V shed 0 bases and J 1 base; nucleotides not matched to a gene: 5. This CDR3 has 17 residues. Germline assignment: CDR1 MGHRA and CDR2 YSYEKL.